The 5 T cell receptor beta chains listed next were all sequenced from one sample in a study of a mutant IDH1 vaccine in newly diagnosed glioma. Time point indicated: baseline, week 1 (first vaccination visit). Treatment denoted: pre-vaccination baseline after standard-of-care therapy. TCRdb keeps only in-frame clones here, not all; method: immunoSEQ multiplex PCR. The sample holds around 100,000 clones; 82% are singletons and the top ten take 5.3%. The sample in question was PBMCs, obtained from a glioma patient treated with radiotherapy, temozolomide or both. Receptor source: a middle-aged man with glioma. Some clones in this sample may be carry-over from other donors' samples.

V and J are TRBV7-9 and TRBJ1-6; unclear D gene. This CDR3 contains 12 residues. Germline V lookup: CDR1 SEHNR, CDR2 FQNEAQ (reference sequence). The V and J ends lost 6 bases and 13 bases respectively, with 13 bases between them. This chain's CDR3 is CASSRTGVPLHF. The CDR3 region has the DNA TGTGCCAGCAGTCGTACCGGGGTGCCCCTCCACTTT.

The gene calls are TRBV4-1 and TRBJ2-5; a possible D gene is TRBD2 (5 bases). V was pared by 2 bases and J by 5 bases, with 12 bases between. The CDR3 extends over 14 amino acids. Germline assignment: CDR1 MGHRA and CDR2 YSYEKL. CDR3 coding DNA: TGCGCCAGCAGCCAATCGGGCCCGGGGGAGACCCAGTACTTC. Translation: CASSQSGPGETQYF.

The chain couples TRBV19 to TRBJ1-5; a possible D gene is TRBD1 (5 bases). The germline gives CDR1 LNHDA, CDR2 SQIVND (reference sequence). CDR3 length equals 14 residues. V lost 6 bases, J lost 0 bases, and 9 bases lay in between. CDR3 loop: CASRVRDSNQPQHF. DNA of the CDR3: TGTGCCAGTAGGGTCAGGGATAGCAATCAGCCCCAGCATTTT.

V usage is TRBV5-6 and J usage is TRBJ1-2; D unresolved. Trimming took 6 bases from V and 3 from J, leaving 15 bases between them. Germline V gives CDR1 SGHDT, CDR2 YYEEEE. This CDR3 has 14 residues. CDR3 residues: CASTALFGYYGYTF. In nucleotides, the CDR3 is TGTGCCAGCACCGCCTTGTTCGGTTACTATGGCTACACCTTC.

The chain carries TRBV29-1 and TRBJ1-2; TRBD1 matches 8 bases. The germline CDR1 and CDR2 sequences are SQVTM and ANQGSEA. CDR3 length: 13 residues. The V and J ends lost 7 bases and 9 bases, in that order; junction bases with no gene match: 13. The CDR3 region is CSDSPDRGGSYTF. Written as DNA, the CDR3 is TGCAGCGATTCCCCCGACAGGGGTGGTAGCTACACCTTC.